Following are 4 T cell receptor beta chains from one sample sequenced in a study of CD8 T cells in Susac syndrome (dated by TCRdb to between 2017 and 2020). Library creation used the immunoSEQ multiplex PCR assay. RNA was extracted using the RNeasy kit, and roughly 0.5 to 1 ug of the RNA was reverse transcribed with random hexamers. The raw public data were reprocessed by TCRdb itself: fastp quality trimming at Q25, MiXCR clonotype calling, in-frame beta chains only. Rows with one shared CDR3 protein collapse into an entry with the most common genes and DNA. In all, the sample holds 150,000 to 200,000 distinct CDR3 sequences, and around 94% of those were seen once. The top ten hold over 0.12% of the sample. Sequenced material: CD4+ T cells from PBMCs. The receptors originated from a human donor in good health.

The chain has TRBV9 and TRBJ1-2; 7 nucleotides agree with TRBD1. V shed 3 bases and J 3 bases; nucleotides not matched to a gene: 8. The CDR3 spans 15 residues. In germline, CDR1 is SGDLS, CDR2 YYNGEE. Here the CDR3 reads CASSGVRTGDYGYTF. CDR3 DNA sequence: TGTGCCAGCAGCGGAGTTCGAACAGGGGACTATGGCTACACCTTC.

The chain carries TRBV2 and TRBJ2-3, with TRBD1 identical over 7 bases. From germline, CDR1 is SNHLY and CDR2 FYNNEI. V gave up 3 bases and J gave up 2 bases; unmatched junction bases: 2. This CDR3 region has 14 residues. CDR3 sequence: CASSDGQVTDTQYF. CDR3 coding DNA: TGTGCCAGCAGTGACGGACAGGTCACAGATACGCAGTATTTT. Drawing the rest from reference TRBV2 and TRBJ2-3, the complete variable domain is EPEVTQTPSHQVTQMGQEVILRCVPISNHLYFYWYRQILGQKVEFLVSFYNNEISEKSEIFDDQFSVERPDGSNFTLKIRSTKLEDSAMYFCASSDGQVTDTQYFGPGTRLTVL.

As DNA, the CDR3 is TGTGCCAGCAGGTCAATCGGGGGCACCGGGGAGCTGTTTTTT. It yields the protein CASRSIGGTGELFF. J is TRBJ2-2 and V is TRBV7-2; D might be TRBD2 (6 bases). This CDR3 comprises 14 residues. In germline, CDR1 is SGHTA, CDR2 FQGNSA. V lost 6 bases, J lost 4 bases, and 12 bases lay in between.

This chain links TRBV7-2 with TRBJ1-1; D is undetermined. This CDR3 region has 14 residues. V lost 3 bases and J 3 bases, leaving 11 bases between the germline ends. Germline V CDR1 and CDR2: SGHTA, FQGNSA. As DNA, the CDR3 is TGTGCCAGCAGCTTGTCGGACGGCTACACTGAAGCTTTCTTT. Encoded protein: CASSLSDGYTEAFF.